The rows below give T cell receptor beta chains drawn from one sample of a study of T cells after yellow fever vaccination. One entry per CDR3 protein results from TCRdb running MiXCR on the 5' RACE reads. This table has some 670,000 distinct CDR3 sequences, around an eighth appearing once. The material was PBMCs, obtained on the day of the yellow fever booster vaccination. All receptors derive from a man under 40 who received the YFV17D yellow fever vaccine. Both conserved end residues are part of each CDR3. Fields, in order: D gene, clone size, J gene, V gene, CDR3 DNA, CDR3 protein. A D gene is named only where the DNA matches it firmly. The listing skips clone size in some rows; elsewhere it reads once, few, many or a size class.

D gene: -
clone size: -
J gene: TRBJ2-1
V gene: TRBV3-1
CDR3 DNA: TGTGCCAGCAGCCACAGTCGACTATCCCTAAACAATGAGCAGTTCTTC
CDR3 protein: CASSHSRLSLNNEQFF

D gene: TRBD2
clone size: few
J gene: TRBJ2-1
V gene: TRBV7-8
CDR3 DNA: TGTGCCAGCAGCTTACTCCACGGGAGGAGCTCCTACAATGAGCAGTTCTTC
CDR3 protein: CASSLLHGRSSYNEQFF

D gene: TRBD2
clone size: -
J gene: TRBJ2-7
V gene: TRBV10-3
CDR3 DNA: TGTGCCATCAGACCGGGACTAGCGGGGGTGGACCGGAGGGAGCAGTACTTC
CDR3 protein: CAIRPGLAGVDRREQYF

D gene: -
clone size: -
J gene: TRBJ2-3
V gene: TRBV7-2
CDR3 DNA: TGTGCCAGCAGCCAAGCCGGGGCAGGAACAGATACGCAGTATTTT
CDR3 protein: CASSQAGAGTDTQYF

D gene: -
clone size: few
J gene: TRBJ1-6
V gene: TRBV18
CDR3 DNA: TGTGCCAGCTCACCCCGGACGGGGGAACCGAATAATTCACCCCTCCACTTT
CDR3 protein: CASSPRTGEPNNSPLHF

D gene: TRBD2
clone size: few
J gene: TRBJ2-3
V gene: TRBV5-8
CDR3 DNA: TGTGCCAGCAGCTTTGGGGGAGGGAGCACAGATACGCAGTATTTT
CDR3 protein: CASSFGGGSTDTQYF

D gene: TRBD2
clone size: many
J gene: TRBJ2-5
V gene: TRBV4-2
CDR3 DNA: TGTGCCAGCAGCCAAGAACTAGCGGGGGACGTGGAGACCCAGTACTTC
CDR3 protein: CASSQELAGDVETQYF

D gene: -
clone size: few
J gene: TRBJ1-4
V gene: TRBV29-1
CDR3 DNA: TGCAGCGTTCGAACATTCGGTAATGAAAAACTGTTTTTT
CDR3 protein: CSVRTFGNEKLFF

D gene: TRBD2
clone size: -
J gene: TRBJ2-1
V gene: TRBV5-4
CDR3 DNA: TGTGCCAGCAGCTCGATTGGGGGGACTAGCGGAGCGAACAATGAGCAGTTCTTC
CDR3 protein: CASSSIGGTSGANNEQFF

D gene: -
clone size: few
J gene: TRBJ2-5
V gene: TRBV5-1
CDR3 DNA: TGCGCCAGCAGCGTAAAGTCATCCCAAGAGACCCAGTACTTC
CDR3 protein: CASSVKSSQETQYF

D gene: -
clone size: few
J gene: TRBJ2-1
V gene: TRBV21-1
CDR3 DNA: TGTGCCAGCAAGAAGAGGGGGCGCTGCCATGAGCAGTTCTTC
CDR3 protein: CASKKRGRCHEQFF

D gene: -
clone size: many
J gene: TRBJ2-1
V gene: TRBV5-4
CDR3 DNA: TGTGCCAGCAGCTTGGTGGGCAGGAAGGTAGATGAGCAGTTCTTC
CDR3 protein: CASSLVGRKVDEQFF

D gene: -
clone size: -
J gene: TRBJ1-6
V gene: TRBV9
CDR3 DNA: TGTGCCAGTGGGGGGGTGGCGAGTTCACCCCTCCACTTT
CDR3 protein: CASGGVASSPLHF

D gene: TRBD1
clone size: -
J gene: TRBJ2-2
V gene: TRBV28
CDR3 DNA: TGTGCCAGCAGTGCCCGGACAGGGCAAAAGAACACCGGGGAGCTGTTTTTT
CDR3 protein: CASSARTGQKNTGELFF

D gene: -
clone size: -
J gene: TRBJ1-2
V gene: TRBV7-8
CDR3 DNA: TGTGCCAGCAGCCCAAGTTCCGGAACCAACTATGGCTACACCTTC
CDR3 protein: CASSPSSGTNYGYTF

D gene: -
clone size: few
J gene: TRBJ2-1
V gene: TRBV11-2
CDR3 DNA: TGTGCCAGCGGGCCCCTCGGCGGCTACAATGAGCAGTTCTTC
CDR3 protein: CASGPLGGYNEQFF

D gene: -
clone size: -
J gene: TRBJ1-5
V gene: TRBV18
CDR3 DNA: TGTGCCAGCTCACCTGACGGCCTCAATCAGCCCCAGCATTTT
CDR3 protein: CASSPDGLNQPQHF

D gene: -
clone size: -
J gene: TRBJ1-1
V gene: TRBV7-2
CDR3 DNA: TGTGCCAGCAGAAACAGCAACACTGAAGCTTTCTTT
CDR3 protein: CASRNSNTEAFF

D gene: -
clone size: few
J gene: TRBJ1-4
V gene: TRBV5-1
CDR3 DNA: TGCGCCAGCAGGTCCACAGGGGAAAAACTGTTTTTT
CDR3 protein: CASRSTGEKLFF

D gene: TRBD1
clone size: few
J gene: TRBJ2-5
V gene: TRBV7-9
CDR3 DNA: TGTGCCAGCAGGGAGGACAGGGACCCGCAAGAGACCCAGTACTTC
CDR3 protein: CASREDRDPQETQYF

D gene: TRBD2
clone size: few
J gene: TRBJ2-7
V gene: TRBV7-8
CDR3 DNA: TGTGCCAGCACTCTAGGGAGGGGAGACTACGAGCAGTACTTC
CDR3 protein: CASTLGRGDYEQYF

D gene: -
clone size: few
J gene: TRBJ1-5
V gene: TRBV14
CDR3 DNA: TGTGCCAGCAGCCAAGAATTGAGCCGGGGTAGGGGCTGCAATCAGCCCCAGCATTTT
CDR3 protein: CASSQELSRGRGCNQPQHF

D gene: TRBD1
clone size: few
J gene: TRBJ2-6
V gene: TRBV28
CDR3 DNA: TGTGCCAGCAGAACAGGGGCTTCAGGGGCCAACGTCCTGACTTTC
CDR3 protein: CASRTGASGANVLTF

D gene: -
clone size: few
J gene: TRBJ2-7
V gene: TRBV20-1
CDR3 DNA: TGCAGTGCCCCGATTGGTACTCCATACGAGCAGTACTTC
CDR3 protein: CSAPIGTPYEQYF

D gene: -
clone size: -
J gene: TRBJ2-1
V gene: TRBV12-3/TRBV12-4
CDR3 DNA: TGTGCCAGCAGCCCTGGGGGCGGGACTATCGCCTACAATGAGCAGTTCTTC
CDR3 protein: CASSPGGGTIAYNEQFF

D gene: -
clone size: few
J gene: TRBJ2-5
V gene: TRBV5-1
CDR3 DNA: TGCGCCAGCAGCAATATCGAAGAGACCCAGTACTTC
CDR3 protein: CASSNIEETQYF

D gene: -
clone size: many
J gene: TRBJ2-3
V gene: TRBV20-1
CDR3 DNA: TGCAGTGTTTCCCCCGCTCTCCGTTCCGATACGCAGTATTTT
CDR3 protein: CSVSPALRSDTQYF

D gene: -
clone size: -
J gene: TRBJ2-7
V gene: TRBV20-1
CDR3 DNA: TGCAGTGCTAGAGACCTGCCTAGCGAGTACTTC
CDR3 protein: CSARDLPSEYF

D gene: TRBD2
clone size: few
J gene: TRBJ2-7
V gene: TRBV4-3
CDR3 DNA: TGCGCCAGCAGCCAAGATCGGCGACTAGCGACCTACGAGCAGTACTTC
CDR3 protein: CASSQDRRLATYEQYF

D gene: -
clone size: -
J gene: TRBJ2-7
V gene: TRBV5-6
CDR3 DNA: TGTGCCATGGGCCCCAGGGGCCTCTGCTACGAGCAGTACTTC
CDR3 protein: CAMGPRGLCYEQYF

D gene: TRBD2
clone size: -
J gene: TRBJ2-1
V gene: TRBV12-3/TRBV12-4
CDR3 DNA: TGTGCCAGCAGTTTATCCGGGAGGGCCAAAGAGTTGCAGTTCTTC
CDR3 protein: CASSLSGRAKELQFF

D gene: -
clone size: -
J gene: TRBJ2-3
V gene: TRBV20-1
CDR3 DNA: TGCAGTGGACGAGGATCCGGCACAGATACGCAGTATTTT
CDR3 protein: CSGRGSGTDTQYF

D gene: -
clone size: many
J gene: TRBJ2-3
V gene: TRBV11-1
CDR3 DNA: TGTGCCAGCAGCTTAGCGCGTTCACATCCCCTCACAGATACGCAGTATTTT
CDR3 protein: CASSLARSHPLTDTQYF

D gene: TRBD2
clone size: -
J gene: TRBJ2-5
V gene: TRBV20-1
CDR3 DNA: TGCAGTGGTACGGGCCTAGCGGGTCAAGAGACCCAGTACTTC
CDR3 protein: CSGTGLAGQETQYF

D gene: -
clone size: -
J gene: TRBJ2-3
V gene: TRBV5-4
CDR3 DNA: TGTGCCAGCAGCTTGGAAGGCGGGGTCTTCCCAGATACGCAGTATTTT
CDR3 protein: CASSLEGGVFPDTQYF

D gene: -
clone size: -
J gene: TRBJ1-1
V gene: TRBV7-9
CDR3 DNA: TGTGCCAGCAGCTATTACCGGGACAATTATGAAGCTTTCTTT
CDR3 protein: CASSYYRDNYEAFF

D gene: TRBD2
clone size: -
J gene: TRBJ2-7
V gene: TRBV10-3
CDR3 DNA: TGTGCCATCAGGTTTCTAGCGGGAGGATCCTACGAGCAGTACTTC
CDR3 protein: CAIRFLAGGSYEQYF

D gene: -
clone size: few
J gene: TRBJ1-4
V gene: TRBV6-1
CDR3 DNA: TGTGCCAATAGGGGAAAAAATGAAAAACTGTTTTTT
CDR3 protein: CANRGKNEKLFF

D gene: TRBD1
clone size: -
J gene: TRBJ2-7
V gene: TRBV15
CDR3 DNA: TGTGCCACCAGTGACAGGGAGAGCTCCTACGAGCAGTACTTC
CDR3 protein: CATSDRESSYEQYF

D gene: -
clone size: -
J gene: TRBJ2-1
V gene: TRBV12-5
CDR3 DNA: TGTGCTAGTGGGGGGTATAGTTCCTACAATGAGCAGTTCTTC
CDR3 protein: CASGGYSSYNEQFF

D gene: TRBD2
clone size: few
J gene: TRBJ2-1
V gene: TRBV5-4
CDR3 DNA: TGTGCCAGCACCACCGAGTGGGCTAGCGGGAGCGAGCAGTTCTTC
CDR3 protein: CASTTEWASGSEQFF

D gene: TRBD1
clone size: -
J gene: TRBJ2-5
V gene: TRBV27
CDR3 DNA: TGTGCCAGCAGTCTCGGGACAGGATGGCGAGAGACCCAGTACTTC
CDR3 protein: CASSLGTGWRETQYF

D gene: -
clone size: -
J gene: TRBJ2-5
V gene: TRBV5-1
CDR3 DNA: TGCGCCAGCAGCTTGGGAAACGATGGGGAGACCCAGTACTTC
CDR3 protein: CASSLGNDGETQYF

D gene: -
clone size: few
J gene: TRBJ2-7
V gene: TRBV20-1
CDR3 DNA: TGCAGTGCTAGAGACTTACAAGTCTACGAGCAGTACTTC
CDR3 protein: CSARDLQVYEQYF

D gene: TRBD1
clone size: -
J gene: TRBJ1-4
V gene: TRBV6-1
CDR3 DNA: TGTGCCAGCAGACTGGACAGGAGTGATGAAAAACTGTTTTTT
CDR3 protein: CASRLDRSDEKLFF

D gene: -
clone size: -
J gene: TRBJ2-1
V gene: TRBV20-1
CDR3 DNA: TGCAGTGCTAGAAACACCGACTCCTACAATGAGCAGTTCTTC
CDR3 protein: CSARNTDSYNEQFF

D gene: TRBD2
clone size: few
J gene: TRBJ2-2
V gene: TRBV9
CDR3 DNA: TGTGCCAGCAGCGGTCGACTAGCGGGAAATACCGGGGAGCTGTTTTTT
CDR3 protein: CASSGRLAGNTGELFF

D gene: -
clone size: -
J gene: TRBJ2-1
V gene: TRBV20-1
CDR3 DNA: TGCAGTGCTAGAGATTTGTTAAACTCCTACAATGAGCAGTTCTTC
CDR3 protein: CSARDLLNSYNEQFF

D gene: -
clone size: -
J gene: TRBJ1-2
V gene: TRBV7-9
CDR3 DNA: TGTGCCAGCAGCTTAATTTCGGGGGATGGGAATGGCTACACCTTC
CDR3 protein: CASSLISGDGNGYTF

D gene: -
clone size: -
J gene: TRBJ2-5
V gene: TRBV6-1
CDR3 DNA: TGTGCCAGCAGTCTTTTCGGGAACTTTTTCCAAGAGACCCAGTACTTC
CDR3 protein: CASSLFGNFFQETQYF

D gene: -
clone size: many
J gene: TRBJ1-5
V gene: TRBV27
CDR3 DNA: TGTGCCAGCATGGAGCAGCTCAATCAGCCCCAGCATTTT
CDR3 protein: CASMEQLNQPQHF